The sequence of this TCR beta chain was determined in a study of blood T cell repertoires in COVID-19. This clone was observed a few times. In the study's own analysis: Reference gene primer amplification yielded estimated nucleated cell counts. The assay was immunoSEQ multiplex PCR, and TCRdb's table has in-frame clones only and misses some. The V and J calls and the clone size are those of that table, but D and trimming were determined from the DNA. The sample contains fewer than 200,000 clones, around four fifths of which appear only once. The specimen was peripheral blood. This TCR came from a woman of 80 years or more with acute or convalescent COVID-19.

As DNA, the CDR3 is TGTGCCAGCAGCTTAGGTTTGAGTCTACAGGAGACCCAGTACTTC. The encoded protein is CASSLGLSLQETQYF. The rearrangement links TRBV11-2 to TRBJ2-5; no definite D call. The CDR3 contains 15 residues. Trimming pared 1 base from V and 5 bases from J, leaving 14 bases between. The germline gives CDR1 SGHAT, CDR2 FQNNGV.